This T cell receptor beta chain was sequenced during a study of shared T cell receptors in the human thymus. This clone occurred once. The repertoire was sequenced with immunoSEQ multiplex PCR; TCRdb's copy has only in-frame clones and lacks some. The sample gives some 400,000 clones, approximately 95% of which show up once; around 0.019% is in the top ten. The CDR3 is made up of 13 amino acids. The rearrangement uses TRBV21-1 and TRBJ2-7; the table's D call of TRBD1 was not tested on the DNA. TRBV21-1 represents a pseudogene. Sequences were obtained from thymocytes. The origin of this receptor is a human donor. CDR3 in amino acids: CASSKGAAYEQYF. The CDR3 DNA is TGTGCCAGCAGCAAGGGCGCAGCCTACGAGCAGTACTTC.